This is a list of T cell receptor beta chains from one sample in a study of CD8 T cells in ankylosing spondylitis. MiXCR, run by TCRdb on the 5' RACE reads, gives a single entry per CDR3 protein. The sample has fewer than 550,000 distinct CDR3 sequences; about 5.4% are singletons. Source material: blood, either unsorted or a sorted T cell fraction (not recorded which). Source of these receptors: a male donor with ankylosing spondylitis. CDR3s include the opening cysteine and the closing phenylalanine or tryptophan. A D gene is named only where the DNA matches it firmly. Size values are once, few and many counts, or a class for expanded clones, and some rows have none.

>TRBV10-3|TRBD2|few|TRBJ2-2
CAISEFGAGDSTGELFF
TGTGCCATCAGTGAGTTTGGAGCGGGGGACTCCACCGGGGAGCTGTTTTTT
>TRBV6-2/TRBV6-3|TRBD2|many|TRBJ2-7
CASSFTSGRSYEQYF
TGTGCCAGCAGTTTTACTAGCGGCCGTTCCTACGAGCAGTACTTC
>TRBV4-2|TRBD1|many|TRBJ2-5
CASSPEGTGGETQYF
TGTGCCAGCAGCCCCGAGGGTACAGGGGGAGAGACCCAGTACTTC
>TRBV10-3|TRBD2|many|TRBJ2-2
CAISPLLGLAGDNTGELFF
TGTGCCATCAGCCCTTTGCTCGGACTAGCGGGGGACAACACCGGGGAGCTGTTTTTT
>TRBV20-1|NA|few|TRBJ2-7
CSARVPQLVDYEQYF
TGCAGTGCTAGAGTCCCCCAACTAGTGGACTACGAGCAGTACTTC
>TRBV7-6|TRBD1|many|TRBJ1-3
CASSLQDRGGNTIYF
TGTGCCAGCAGCTTACAAGACAGGGGAGGAAACACCATATATTTT
>TRBV20-1|TRBD1|many|TRBJ2-7
CSVIKGTGSYEQYF
TGCAGTGTTATCAAAGGGACAGGGTCCTACGAGCAGTACTTC
>TRBV20-1|NA|many|TRBJ1-5
CSAYGTLSNQPQHF
TGCAGTGCTTACGGGACACTTAGCAATCAGCCCCAGCATTTT
>TRBV12-3/TRBV12-4|NA|many|TRBJ1-1
CASSPNLPNTEAFF
TGTGCCAGCAGTCCAAATCTACCGAACACTGAAGCTTTCTTT
>TRBV7-9|NA|NA|TRBJ2-7
CASSYGQFSYEQYF
TGTGCCAGCAGCTATGGACAGTTCTCCTACGAGCAGTACTTC
>TRBV6-2/TRBV6-3|NA|few|TRBJ2-2
CASSYLPGGELFF
TGTGCCAGCAGTTACTTACCAGGCGGGGAGCTGTTTTTT
>TRBV5-1|NA|many|TRBJ1-1
CASSAGQWGTEAFF
TGCGCCAGCAGCGCAGGACAGTGGGGCACTGAAGCTTTCTTT
>TRBV29-1|NA|many|TRBJ2-4
CSVEKKSKNIQYF
TGCAGCGTTGAAAAGAAGTCCAAAAACATTCAGTACTTC
>TRBV6-5|NA|many|TRBJ1-5
CASSPTDQPQHF
TGTGCCAGCAGCCCCACAGATCAGCCCCAGCATTTT
>TRBV12-3/TRBV12-4|TRBD1|many|TRBJ2-7
CASSLSGGAYEQYF
TGTGCCAGCAGTCTCTCAGGGGGCGCCTACGAGCAGTACTTC
>TRBV4-3|NA|few|TRBJ2-5
CASSLRTVIETQYF
TGCGCCAGCAGCCTTCGGACAGTAATCGAGACCCAGTACTTC
>TRBV6-5|NA|many|TRBJ2-5
CASRAGTSAQYF
TGTGCCAGCAGGGCCGGGACATCGGCCCAGTACTTC
>TRBV5-1|TRBD2|many|TRBJ2-1
CASSFGTSGGYGYNEQFF
TGCGCCAGCAGCTTTGGGACTAGCGGGGGATATGGCTACAATGAGCAGTTCTTC
>TRBV28|TRBD1|few|TRBJ2-7
CASSPNRGRYEQYF
TGTGCCAGCAGTCCGAACAGGGGGCGGTACGAGCAGTACTTC
>TRBV4-3|TRBD1|few|TRBJ1-1
CASSRSLQGAGLNTEAFF
TGCGCCAGCAGCCGTAGTTTGCAGGGGGCTGGGCTGAACACTGAAGCTTTCTTT
>TRBV4-2|NA|NA|TRBJ2-1
CASSQERGRGGQFF
TGTGCCAGCAGCCAAGAAAGGGGGCGGGGTGGGCAGTTCTTC
>TRBV20-1|NA|NA|TRBJ1-5
CCARDRRLGVSNQPQHF
TGCTGTGCTAGAGATAGAAGGCTCGGGGTGAGCAATCAGCCCCAGCATTTT
>TRBV10-3|NA|NA|TRBJ1-2
CAISPQGLVYGYTF
TGTGCCATCTCCCCCCAGGGGCTTGTCTATGGCTACACCTTC
>TRBV11-3|NA|few|TRBJ2-2
CASKQGRTGELFF
TGTGCCAGCAAGCAGGGACGAACCGGGGAGCTGTTTTTT
>TRBV7-3|TRBD2|many|TRBJ2-3
CASSARLAHPDTQYF
TGTGCCAGCAGCGCCAGACTAGCGCACCCAGATACGCAGTATTTT
>TRBV10-3|TRBD1|many|TRBJ2-7
CAISEFRTGEGHEQYF
TGTGCCATCAGTGAGTTCCGGACAGGGGAAGGCCACGAGCAGTACTTC
>TRBV6-1|TRBD2|NA|TRBJ2-5
CASRRSGRAGETQYF
TGTGCCAGCAGACGTAGCGGGAGGGCCGGAGAGACCCAGTACTTC
>TRBV27|TRBD1|many|TRBJ2-7
CASSGTATGEQYF
TGTGCCAGCTCCGGGACAGCCACGGGAGAGCAGTACTTC
>TRBV6-2/TRBV6-3|NA|few|TRBJ1-2
CASRPRQTTGYGYTF
TGTGCCAGCAGACCCAGACAGACCACGGGCTATGGCTACACCTTC
>TRBV7-9|TRBD1|many|TRBJ1-3
CASSLDPRDRGDNTIYF
TGTGCCAGCAGCTTAGACCCGAGGGACAGGGGTGATAACACCATATATTTT
>TRBV5-1|NA|large|TRBJ2-7
CASSWTKSYEQYF
TGCGCCAGCAGCTGGACTAAGTCCTACGAGCAGTACTTC
>TRBV4-3|TRBD2|many|TRBJ2-7
CASSQDLGRGSSEQYF
TGCGCCAGCAGCCAAGATTTGGGGCGGGGGTCATCGGAGCAGTACTTC
>TRBV10-3|NA|few|TRBJ2-1
CAISEKSAYNEQFF
TGTGCCATCAGTGAGAAGTCAGCCTACAATGAGCAGTTCTTC
>TRBV6-2/TRBV6-3|TRBD2|many|TRBJ2-3
CASSRYLSAGGPTDTQYF
TGTGCCAGCAGCCGCTACTTATCGGCGGGGGGGCCCACAGATACGCAGTATTTT
>TRBV12-3/TRBV12-4|TRBD2|few|TRBJ2-1
CASSLLAGGIGEQFF
TGTGCCAGCAGTTTATTAGCGGGGGGAATTGGTGAGCAGTTCTTC
>TRBV12-3/TRBV12-4|NA|many|TRBJ2-7
CASSYGTGPYEQYF
TGTGCCAGCAGCTACGGGACGGGACCCTACGAGCAGTACTTC
>TRBV28|TRBD2|many|TRBJ2-1
CASSLAKWGEGQSNEQFF
TGTGCCAGCAGTTTGGCCAAATGGGGGGAGGGCCAGTCCAATGAGCAGTTCTTC
>TRBV12-3/TRBV12-4|NA|many|TRBJ2-7
CASSALGDSYEQYF
TGTGCCAGCAGTGCACTGGGCGACTCCTACGAGCAGTACTTC
>TRBV29-1|NA|many|TRBJ2-1
CSVERQGGYNEQFF
TGCAGCGTTGAACGGCAGGGGGGGTACAATGAGCAGTTCTTC
>TRBV30|NA|many|TRBJ1-3
CAWKTDSLSGNTIYF
TGTGCCTGGAAAACAGACAGCCTGTCTGGAAACACCATATATTTT
>TRBV4-2|TRBD1|many|TRBJ2-7
CASSRDGQGNSYEQYF
TGTGCCAGCAGCCGAGACGGACAGGGCAACTCCTACGAGCAGTACTTC
>TRBV7-7|NA|NA|TRBJ2-5
CASSLVISETQYF
TGTGCTAGCAGCTTAGTCATCTCGGAGACCCAGTACTTC
>TRBV4-3|TRBD1|NA|TRBJ2-2
CASSHFPGTANTGELFF
TGCGCCAGCAGCCACTTCCCCGGGACAGCAAACACCGGGGAGCTGTTTTTT
>TRBV7-2|NA|many|TRBJ2-1
CASSLDTARNEQFF
TGTGCCAGCAGCTTAGACACGGCTAGGAATGAGCAGTTCTTC
>TRBV7-9|NA|NA|TRBJ1-2
CASSPYPPSLYGYTF
TGTGCCAGCAGCCCCTACCCACCCAGCCTCTATGGCTACACCTTC
>TRBV5-5|NA|NA|TRBJ2-7
CASSLGLGPTYEQYF
TGTGCCAGCAGCTTGGGTCTGGGGCCGACCTACGAGCAGTACTTC
>TRBV6-5|TRBD2|many|TRBJ2-1
CASSYRLAGNEQFF
TGTGCCAGCAGTTACCGACTAGCTGGCAATGAGCAGTTCTTC